The T cell receptor beta chain described here comes from a study of T cell responses to AZD1222 COVID-19 vaccine (dated by TCRdb to the early 2020s). Turning to the overall study: AZD1222 recipients given second doses at about 4 weeks or at about 12 weeks were pooled, since spike-specific TCR depth and breadth were not found to differ between the two schedules. A total of over 230 trial participants underwent TCR sequencing, of whom about 200 had received two doses of AZD1222 and approximately 25 had received two doses of the MenACWY control vaccine. Trial participants were enrolled by age into 18-55, 56-69 and 70-plus year subgroups, with approximately 160, 26 and 62 TCR-sequenced participants respectively.

The study at large found these results: Nearly half of unique spike-specific TCRs reportedly recognized epitopes outside regions mutated in the B.1.351 and B.1.1.7 variants. The vaccine-associated CD4 TCRs covered the entire spike protein, and the dominant responses fell in regions 160-218 and 743-854. After two AZD1222 doses, both the breadth and the depth of spike-specific TCRs were significantly higher than at day 0 and than in MenACWY recipients. No day 14 peak-response samples were available, so repertoires were characterized only after the peak T cell response. Participants were mostly white British, with more females than males. The authors suggested clonal diversity may have been underestimated. Conclusions about previously exposed vaccinees are limited, since just five or six AZD1222 recipients were seropositive for SARS-CoV-2 at baseline. In the small 56-69-year group, the increase in depth fell short of significance, most likely because of low power.

Explained via the paper, the time point label denotes: baseline before first vaccination. Samples from vaccinated people were obtained from the UK trials COV001 and COV002, which included a single-blind randomized controlled phase 2/3 trial of AZD1222 (ChAdOx1 nCoV-19) in healthy adults. For TCRbeta chain sequencing, PBMC samples were collected from trial participants at day 0 and at day 28 after the second dose. The CDR3 regions of human TCRbeta chains were analyzed by immunosequencing. Per the source publication's procedure: Repertoire TCRs were matched against a reference library of SARS-CoV-2-specific TCRs generated with the MIRA antigen-specificity platform. Breadth meant the fraction of unique TCRs that were SARS-CoV-2-associated, whereas depth meant the fraction of total T cells that were SARS-CoV-2-associated. Using the MIRA data, every spike-specific TCR was mapped to the spike region that the TCR reacted to and assigned to either a CD4 or a CD8 class. Log10-transformed breadth and depth values were compared by one-way ANOVA with Sidak's multiple comparisons tests. TCRdb stores this immuneACCESS table with in-frame sequences only. Part of the clones is absent; in the studies checked, under half of the shortfall reflects unresolved V genes, and no reason is known for the rest. V and J calls and clone size are copied from that table; D and trimming were computed from the DNA. The sample table contains 150,000 to 200,000 clones; only one count was recorded for less than 95% of them. The biggest ten clones account for about 2.8% of the sample.

Notes on this clone: Which antigen it targets is not known. No quality values exist for individual bases; no much larger clone is one base distant.

This TCR derives from an adult in good health. This specimen consisted of peripheral blood, obtained on day 0 of AZD1222 vaccination.

The CDR3 region reads CASSQAQYQETQYF. The bases read TGTGCCAGCAGCCAAGCACAGTACCAAGAGACCCAGTACTTC. This sequence uses TRBV3-1 (or the pseudogene TRBV3-2) and TRBJ2-5; no D gene can be assigned with confidence. The CDR3 measures 14 amino acids from cysteine to phenylalanine. Only CDR3 DNA remains: 42 bases, in frame from the first base. The V and J ends are trimmed by 1 base and 0 bases, leaving 6 bases between them. CDR1 and CDR2 (LGHDT, YNNKEL) derive from the germline V gene (reference sequence).